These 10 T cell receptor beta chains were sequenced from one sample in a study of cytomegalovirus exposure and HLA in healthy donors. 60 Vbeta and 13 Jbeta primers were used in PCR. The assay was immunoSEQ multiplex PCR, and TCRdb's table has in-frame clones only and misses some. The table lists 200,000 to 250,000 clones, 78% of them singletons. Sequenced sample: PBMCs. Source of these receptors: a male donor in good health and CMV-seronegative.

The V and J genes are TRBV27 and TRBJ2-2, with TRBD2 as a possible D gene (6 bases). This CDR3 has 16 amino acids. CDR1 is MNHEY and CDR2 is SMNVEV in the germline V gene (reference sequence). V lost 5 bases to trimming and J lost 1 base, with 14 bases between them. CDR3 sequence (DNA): TGTGCCAGCAGTCTTGAAGCGGGTCTGAACACCGGGGAGCTGTTTTTT. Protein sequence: CASSLEAGLNTGELFF.

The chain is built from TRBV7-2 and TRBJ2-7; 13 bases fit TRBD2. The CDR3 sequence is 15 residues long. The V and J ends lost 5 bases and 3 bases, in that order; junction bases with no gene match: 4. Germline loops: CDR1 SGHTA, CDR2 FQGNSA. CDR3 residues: CASSRLAGGGYEQYF. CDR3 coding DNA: TGTGCCAGCAGCAGACTAGCGGGAGGAGGCTACGAGCAGTACTTC.

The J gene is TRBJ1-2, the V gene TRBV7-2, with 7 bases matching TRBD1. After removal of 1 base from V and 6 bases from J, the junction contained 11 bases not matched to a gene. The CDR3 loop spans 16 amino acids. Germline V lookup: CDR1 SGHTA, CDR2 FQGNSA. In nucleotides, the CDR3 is TGTGCCAGCAGCTTAGAGGGGGCAGGCGACCAGGATGGCTACACCTTC. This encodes CASSLEGAGDQDGYTF.

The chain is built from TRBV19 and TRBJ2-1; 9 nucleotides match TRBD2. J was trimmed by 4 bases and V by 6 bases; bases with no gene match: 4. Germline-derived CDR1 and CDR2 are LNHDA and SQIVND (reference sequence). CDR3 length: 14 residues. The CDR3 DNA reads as TGTGCCAGTAGCTATAGCGGGAGATACAATGAGCAGTTCTTC. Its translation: CASSYSGRYNEQFF.

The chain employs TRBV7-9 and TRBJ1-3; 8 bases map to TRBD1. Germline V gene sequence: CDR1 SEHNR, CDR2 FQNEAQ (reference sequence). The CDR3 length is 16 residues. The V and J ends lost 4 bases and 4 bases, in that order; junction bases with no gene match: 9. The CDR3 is CASSSLHRGEGNTIYF. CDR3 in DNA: TGTGCCAGCAGCTCCCTTCACAGGGGGGAGGGAAACACCATATATTTT. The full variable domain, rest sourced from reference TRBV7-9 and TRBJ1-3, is DTGVSQNPRHKITKRGQNVTFRCDPISEHNRLYWYRQTLGQGPEFLTYFQNEAQLEKSRLLSDRFSAERPKGSFSTLEIQRTEQGDSAMYLCASSSLHRGEGNTIYFGEGSWLTVV.

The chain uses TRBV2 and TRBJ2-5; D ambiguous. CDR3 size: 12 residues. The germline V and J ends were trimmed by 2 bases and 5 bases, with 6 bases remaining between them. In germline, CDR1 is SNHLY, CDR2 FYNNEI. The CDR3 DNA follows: TGTGCCAGCAGTGAACTAATGGAGACCCAGTACTTC. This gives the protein CASSELMETQYF.

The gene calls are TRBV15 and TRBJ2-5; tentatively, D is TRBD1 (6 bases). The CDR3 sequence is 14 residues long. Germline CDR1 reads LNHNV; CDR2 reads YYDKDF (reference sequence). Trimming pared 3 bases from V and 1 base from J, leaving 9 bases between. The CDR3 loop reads CATSSSTGQETQYF. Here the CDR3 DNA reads TGTGCCACCAGCAGTTCGACAGGCCAAGAGACCCAGTACTTC.

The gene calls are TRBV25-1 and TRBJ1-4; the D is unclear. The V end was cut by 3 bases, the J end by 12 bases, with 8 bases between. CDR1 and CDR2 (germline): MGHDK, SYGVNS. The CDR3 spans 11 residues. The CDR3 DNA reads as TGTGCCAGCAGTGATTTGGAGGAACTGTTTTTT. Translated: CASSDLEELFF.

This CDR3 reads CASSGGTGVDGTEAFF. CDR3 bases: TGCGCCAGCAGCGGAGGGACAGGGGTGGATGGCACTGAAGCTTTCTTT. The chain links TRBV5-1 to TRBJ1-1, with 10 bases identical to TRBD1. This CDR3 region has 16 residues. V was pared by 4 bases and J by 4 bases, with 10 bases of the junction left unmatched. The germline CDR1 and CDR2 sequences are SGHRS and YFSETQ.

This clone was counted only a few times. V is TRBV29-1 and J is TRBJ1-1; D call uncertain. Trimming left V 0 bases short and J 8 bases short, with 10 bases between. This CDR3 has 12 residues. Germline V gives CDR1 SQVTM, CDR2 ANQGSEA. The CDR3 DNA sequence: TGCAGCGTTGAAGATGCAGCGCCGGAAGCTTTCTTT. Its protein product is CSVEDAAPEAFF.